This record looks at one T cell receptor (beta chain) sequence and its context. The antigen is unknown. This CDR3 region has 15 residues. Germline CDR1 MNHNS, CDR2 SASEGT. V shed 2 bases and J shed 6 bases, with 16 bases lying between them. Time point described: pre-sensitization, week 0. Treatment of the sample: therapeutic diphenylcyclopropenone sensitization with weekly scalp DPC. Donors were 18 to 70-year-old alopecia patients suitable for DPC. Sequencing started from total RNA isolated from unfractionated whole blood. TCRdb re-called the RACE reads through MiXCR, storing one row per CDR3 protein. Of 380,000 or so distinct CDR3 sequences in the sample, approximately 5% were seen once. This sample is drawn from a study of human T cells and chemical hapten exposure. Notes on the study in general: Clustering by CDR3 similarity yielded significantly more large clusters from expanded TCRs than controls.

V gene TRBV6-1 combines with J gene TRBJ1-1; D unresolved. Material: whole blood, obtained in connection with sensitization to the hapten diphenylcyclopropenone (DPC). This clonotype was obtained from a woman between 18 and 29 years old with alopecia areata. Some clones in this sample may be carry-over from other donors' samples. The CDR3 DNA sequence: TGTGCCAGCAGTGAATGGGCAGTCGGCAGCCCTGAAGCTTTCTTT. Amino acid sequence: CASSEWAVGSPEAFF.